Each of the 3 T cell receptor beta chains below was sequenced from the same sample in a study of shared clonotypes between healthy human individuals. TCRdb keeps only in-frame clones here, not all; method: immunoSEQ multiplex PCR. The sample shows 2.3 million or so clones, over 85% of them seen only once. The source material was naive CD4+ T cells from PBMCs. As for subset: CD45RA+ positively selected. The receptors stem from a man aged 18 to 35 in good health. Some clones in this sample may be carry-over from other donors' samples.

This clone was observed a handful of times. The rearrangement links TRBV9 to TRBJ1-5; D gene uncertain. CDR1 and CDR2 (germline): SGDLS, YYNGEE. V was shortened by 2 bases and J by 3 bases, with 12 bases between the two germline ends. The CDR3 totals 15 residues. CDR3 bases: TGTGCCAGCAGCGTGGACGTGGTACCCAATCAGCCCCAGCATTTT. Translated: CASSVDVVPNQPQHF.

V is TRBV9 and J is TRBJ2-1; 16 bases are shared with TRBD2. Germline trimming cut 4 bases from V and 8 bases from J; bases unmatched to any gene: 9. The CDR3 length is 17 residues. Germline-derived CDR1 and CDR2 are SGDLS and YYNGEE. The DNA for the CDR3 is TGTGCCAGCAGCCAACTCGGGACTAGCGGGAGGGCGGATGAGCAGTTCTTC. Amino acid sequence: CASSQLGTSGRADEQFF.

V and J are TRBV25-1 and TRBJ2-5; tentatively, D is TRBD2 (5 bases). Germline loops: CDR1 MGHDK, CDR2 SYGVNS. Trimming took off 5 bases at V and 5 bases at J, with 18 bases between the two ends. The CDR3 runs 15 residues. The CDR3 loop reads CASSPPRGSWETQYF. CDR3 DNA sequence: TGTGCCAGCAGTCCCCCTAGAGGGTCCTGGGAGACCCAGTACTTC.